The clone carrying this T cell receptor (beta chain) was seen only once. The antigen remains undetermined. The record originates from a study of Ad26.COV2.S vaccination and SARS-CoV-2 variants. Study-wide findings and caveats: Vaccinees showed greater spike-specific TCR breadth than placebo recipients. Vaccine and placebo groups showed comparable non-spike TCR breadth. Post-vaccination spike-specific CD8+ and CD4+ T cell responses reportedly had substantial breadth. Overall T cell responses may have been underestimated by the analyses of TCR breadth and depth.

The V and J ends lost 2 bases and 7 bases respectively, with 11 bases between them. From germline, CDR1 is SNHLY and CDR2 FYNNEI. The CDR3 spans 14 residues. The table came from immunoSEQ multiplex PCR; TCRdb's copy has only in-frame clones and leaves some out. In the table there are about 350,000 clones, 92% of which are singletons. The chain joins TRBV2 to TRBJ2-2; weak D call: TRBD2 (6 bases). The clonotype was recovered from a human donor who had recovered from COVID-19. Material: peripheral blood, obtained after recovery from COVID-19. DNA for the CDR3: TGTGCCAGCAGTGAATTCCAGGGAGGCGGGGAGCTGTTTTTT. This gives the protein CASSEFQGGGELFF.